The subject of this entry is one T cell receptor (beta chain). Trimming took 1 base from V and 2 from J; bases not matched to a gene: 4. The CDR3 sequence is 15 residues long. Germline lookup yields CDR1 KGHSH and CDR2 LQKENI. These data come from a study of blood T cell repertoires in COVID-19. Overall study: Samples came from the United States, Italy and Spain, spanning acute and convalescent COVID-19. PBMCs, B-cell-depleted T cells, or T cells were the source of the cDNA or gDNA that made up the material.

Source study methods: How many nucleated cells were present was estimated from reference gene primer amplification. The assay was immunoSEQ multiplex PCR, and TCRdb's table has in-frame clones only and misses some. V and J calls and clone size follow that table, whereas D and trimming were derived from the DNA. The top ten clones hold approximately 12% of a sample with under 130,000 clones, more than 80% of them seen once. What was sequenced was peripheral blood. The sequence was collected from a human donor in a cohort sampled during active COVID-19. The genes are TRBV18 and TRBJ2-5; 7 nucleotides match TRBD2. The CDR3 here is CASSPRTGGQETQYF. The CDR3 DNA reads as TGTGCCAGCTCACCACGTACGGGGGGACAAGAGACCCAGTACTTC.